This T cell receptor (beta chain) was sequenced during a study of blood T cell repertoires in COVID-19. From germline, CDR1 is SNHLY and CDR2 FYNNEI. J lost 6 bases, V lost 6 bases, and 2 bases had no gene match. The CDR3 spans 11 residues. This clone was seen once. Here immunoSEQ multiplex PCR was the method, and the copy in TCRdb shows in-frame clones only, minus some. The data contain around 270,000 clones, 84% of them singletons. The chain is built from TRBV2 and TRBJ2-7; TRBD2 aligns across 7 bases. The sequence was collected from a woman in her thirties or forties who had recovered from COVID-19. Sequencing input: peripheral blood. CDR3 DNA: TGTGCCAGCAGATGGGGGGGCGAGCAGTACTTC. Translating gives CASRWGGEQYF.